This T cell receptor beta chain comes out of a study of cytomegalovirus exposure and HLA in healthy donors. This CDR3 has 13 amino acids. Germline lookup yields CDR1 SNHLY and CDR2 FYNNEI. The junction had 3 bases not matched to a gene; V was cut back by 6 bases and J by 6 bases. As concerns this clone: Its matching antigen is unknown.

The records do not include a CMV serostatus for this donor. Findings and limits, study-wide: Later, an analysis found that common viral pathogens appeared to be linked with several of the most significant clusters. The study put 150 or so TCR beta chains on its list as cytomegalovirus-associated. In vitro, three CMV-associated chains proved specific for CMV antigens.

Both 60 Vbeta primers and 13 Jbeta primers went into the PCR. Measured with immunoSEQ multiplex PCR; TCRdb has only the in-frame clones, and not every one. Here the sample spans about 130,000 clones, around 70% being singletons. The sample taken for sequencing was PBMCs. The receptor was isolated from a human donor in good health. V usage is TRBV2 and J usage is TRBJ2-1; 9 bases agree with TRBD2. CDR3 in amino acids: CASSRLAANEQFF. The CDR3 DNA sequence: TGTGCCAGCAGCCGACTAGCGGCCAATGAGCAGTTCTTC.